A single sample is the source of the 3 T cell receptor beta chains below, sequenced in a study of CD8 T cells in Susac syndrome. RNA, at roughly 0.5 to 1 ug, was reverse transcribed with random hexamers. TCRdb called the immunoSEQ multiplex PCR reads again in MiXCR, with one record for every CDR3 protein. The table records 100,000 to 150,000 distinct CDR3 sequences, approximately 95% of them present only once. Sample: CD8+ T cells from PBMCs. All receptors come from a human donor with multiple sclerosis.

A word on this clonotype: An end of the junction differs from the germline gene, which may be a read error. The CDR3 coding sequence is TGTGCCAGCAGTCAAGGACTAGCGGGATACGGGGAGCCGTTTTTT. Translated: CASSQGLAGYGEPFF. The genes are TRBV14 and TRBJ2-2; 12 nucleotides align to TRBD2. Per the germline V gene, CDR1 is SGHDN and CDR2 is FVKESK. The CDR3 totals 15 residues.

In its sample, this clonotype was seen once. The chain links TRBV7-3 to TRBJ2-2; 7 nucleotides match TRBD2. The CDR3 has 16 amino acids. Trimming took 4 bases from V and 1 from J; bases not matched to a gene: 6. Germline CDR1 SGHTA, CDR2 FQGTGA. CDR3 sequence: CASSSKAGENTGELFF. CDR3 coding DNA: TGTGCCAGCAGCTCCAAGGCGGGGGAGAACACCGGGGAGCTGTTTTTT.

This clonotype was seen a few times. J is TRBJ1-5 and V is TRBV9; D possibly corresponds to TRBD1 (6 bases). The CDR3 runs 13 residues. V was pared by 3 bases and J by 6 bases, with 10 bases between. Germline lookup yields CDR1 SGDLS and CDR2 YYNGEE. CDR3 residues: CASSAGGGQPQHF. The CDR3 coding sequence is TGTGCCAGCAGCGCCGGGGGCGGTCAGCCCCAGCATTTT.